This T cell receptor beta chain was identified during a study of blood T cell repertoires in COVID-19. Looking at the study overall: Donors in the United States, Italy and Spain gave samples during acute or convalescent COVID-19.

The repertoire was sequenced with immunoSEQ multiplex PCR; TCRdb's copy has only in-frame clones and lacks some. In the table there are 150,000 or so clones, over 70% of which are singletons. The germline V gene has CDR1 SGDLS and CDR2 YYNGEE. V lost 3 bases to trimming and J lost 7 bases; unmatched junction nucleotides: 8. The CDR3 consists of 15 residues. The sequence was obtained from a man at least 80 years old with acute or convalescent COVID-19. What was sequenced was peripheral blood. J is TRBJ2-2 and V is TRBV9, with 8 bases matching TRBD1. In DNA, the CDR3 is TGTGCCAGCAGCGAGCGACAGGGGTCGAGCGGGGAGCTGTTTTTT. Translation: CASSERQGSSGELFF. The complete variable domain, with remaining parts taken from reference TRBV9 and TRBJ2-2, reads DSGVTQTPKHLITATGQRVTLRCSPRSGDLSVYWYQQSLDQGLQFLIQYYNGEERAKGNILERFSAQQFPDLHSELNLSSLELGDSALYFCASSERQGSSGELFFGEGSRLTVL.